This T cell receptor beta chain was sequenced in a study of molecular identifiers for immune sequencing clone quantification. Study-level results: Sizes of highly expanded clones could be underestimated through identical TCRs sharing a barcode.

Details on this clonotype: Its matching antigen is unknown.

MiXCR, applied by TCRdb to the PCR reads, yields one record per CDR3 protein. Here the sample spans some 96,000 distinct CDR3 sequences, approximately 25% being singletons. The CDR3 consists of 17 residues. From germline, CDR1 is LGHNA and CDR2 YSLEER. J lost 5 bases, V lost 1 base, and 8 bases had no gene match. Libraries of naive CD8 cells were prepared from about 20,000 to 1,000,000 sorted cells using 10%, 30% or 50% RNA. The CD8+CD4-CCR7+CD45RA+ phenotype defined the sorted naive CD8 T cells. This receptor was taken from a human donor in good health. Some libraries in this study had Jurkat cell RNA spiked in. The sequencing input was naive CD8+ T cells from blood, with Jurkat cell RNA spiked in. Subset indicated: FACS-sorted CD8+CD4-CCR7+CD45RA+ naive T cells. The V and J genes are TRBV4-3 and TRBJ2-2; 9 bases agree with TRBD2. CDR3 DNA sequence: TGCGCCAGCAGCCAAGCTGGGCTAGCGGGGAGAACCGGGGAGCTGTTTTTT. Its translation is CASSQAGLAGRTGELFF.